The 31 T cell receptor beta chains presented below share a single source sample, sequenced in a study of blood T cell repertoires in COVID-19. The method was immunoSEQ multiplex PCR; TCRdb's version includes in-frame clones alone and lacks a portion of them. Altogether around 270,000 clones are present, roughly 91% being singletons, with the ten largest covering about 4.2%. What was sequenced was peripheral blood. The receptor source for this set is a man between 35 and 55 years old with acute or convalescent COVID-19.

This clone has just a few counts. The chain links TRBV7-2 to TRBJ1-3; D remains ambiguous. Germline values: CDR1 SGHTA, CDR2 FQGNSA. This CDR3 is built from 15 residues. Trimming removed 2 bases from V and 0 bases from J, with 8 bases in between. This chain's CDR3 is CASSLRDVSGNTIYF. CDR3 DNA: TGTGCCAGCAGCTTACGGGATGTCTCTGGAAACACCATATATTTT.

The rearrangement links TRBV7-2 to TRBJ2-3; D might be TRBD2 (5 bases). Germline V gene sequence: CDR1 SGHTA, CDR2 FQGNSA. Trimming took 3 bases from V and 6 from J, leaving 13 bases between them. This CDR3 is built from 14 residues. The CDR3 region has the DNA TGTGCCAGCAGCTTGGACGGGGTAGGGGATACGCAGTATTTT. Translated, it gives CASSLDGVGDTQYF.

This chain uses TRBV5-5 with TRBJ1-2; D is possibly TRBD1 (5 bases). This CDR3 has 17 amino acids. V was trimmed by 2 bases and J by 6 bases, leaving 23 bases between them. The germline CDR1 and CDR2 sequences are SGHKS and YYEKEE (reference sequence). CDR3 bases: TGTGCCAGCAGCTTCCAGGTGGGGGGTGTCCTTACTAATGGCTACACCTTC. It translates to CASSFQVGGVLTNGYTF.

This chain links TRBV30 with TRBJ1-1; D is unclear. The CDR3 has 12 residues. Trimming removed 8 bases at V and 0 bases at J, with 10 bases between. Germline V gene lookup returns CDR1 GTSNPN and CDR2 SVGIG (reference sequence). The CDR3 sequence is CALLQLNTEAFF. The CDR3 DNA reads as TGTGCCCTATTACAGTTGAACACTGAAGCTTTCTTT.

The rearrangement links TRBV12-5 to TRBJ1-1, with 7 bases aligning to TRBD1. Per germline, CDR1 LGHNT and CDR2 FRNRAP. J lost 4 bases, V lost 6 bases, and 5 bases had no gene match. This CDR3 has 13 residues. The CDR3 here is CASGPQGGTEAFF. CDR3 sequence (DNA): TGTGCTAGTGGCCCCCAGGGGGGCACTGAAGCTTTCTTT.

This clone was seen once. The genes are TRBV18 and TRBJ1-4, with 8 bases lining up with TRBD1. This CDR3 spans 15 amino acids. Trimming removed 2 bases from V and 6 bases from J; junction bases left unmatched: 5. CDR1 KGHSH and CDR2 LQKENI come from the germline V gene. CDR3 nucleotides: TGTGCCAGCTCACCAACGACAGGGGTGGATGAAAAACTGTTTTTT. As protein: CASSPTTGVDEKLFF.

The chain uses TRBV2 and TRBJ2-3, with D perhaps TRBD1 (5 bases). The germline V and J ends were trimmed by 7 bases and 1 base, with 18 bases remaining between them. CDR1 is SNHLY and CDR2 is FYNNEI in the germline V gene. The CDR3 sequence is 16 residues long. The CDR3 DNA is TGTGCCAGCACCCAAGTTCAGGGTCGGGGCACAGATACGCAGTATTTT. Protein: CASTQVQGRGTDTQYF.

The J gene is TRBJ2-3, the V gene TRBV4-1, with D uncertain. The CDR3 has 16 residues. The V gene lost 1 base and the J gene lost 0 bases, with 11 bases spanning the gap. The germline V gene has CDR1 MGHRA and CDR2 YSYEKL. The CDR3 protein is CASSQGRRSSTDTQYF. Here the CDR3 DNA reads TGCGCCAGCAGCCAAGGGAGACGGTCTAGCACAGATACGCAGTATTTT.

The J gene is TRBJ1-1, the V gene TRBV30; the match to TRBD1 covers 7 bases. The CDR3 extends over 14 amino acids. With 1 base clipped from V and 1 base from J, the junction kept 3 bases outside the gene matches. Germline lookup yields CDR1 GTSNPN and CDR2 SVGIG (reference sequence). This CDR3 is CAWSAGTANTEAFF. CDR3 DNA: TGTGCCTGGAGTGCCGGGACAGCGAACACTGAAGCTTTCTTT.

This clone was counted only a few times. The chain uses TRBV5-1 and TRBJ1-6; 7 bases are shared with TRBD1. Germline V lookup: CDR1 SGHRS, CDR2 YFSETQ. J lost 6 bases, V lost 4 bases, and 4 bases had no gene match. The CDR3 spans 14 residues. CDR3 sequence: CASSEGQSNSPLHF. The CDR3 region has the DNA TGCGCCAGCAGCGAGGGACAGTCTAATTCACCCCTCCACTTT.

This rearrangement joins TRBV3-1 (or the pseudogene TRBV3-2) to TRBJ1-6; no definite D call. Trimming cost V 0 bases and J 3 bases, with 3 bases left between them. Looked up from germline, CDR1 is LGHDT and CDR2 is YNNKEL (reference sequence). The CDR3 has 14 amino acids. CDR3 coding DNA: TGTGCCAGCAGCCAAGACAGCTATAATTCACCCCTCCACTTT. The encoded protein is CASSQDSYNSPLHF.

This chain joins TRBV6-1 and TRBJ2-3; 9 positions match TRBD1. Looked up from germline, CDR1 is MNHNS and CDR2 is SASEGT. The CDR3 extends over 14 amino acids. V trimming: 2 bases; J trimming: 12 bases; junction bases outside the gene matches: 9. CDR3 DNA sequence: TGTGCCAGCAGTGAAACAGGACAGGGGACTCCACAGTATTTT. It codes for CASSETGQGTPQYF.

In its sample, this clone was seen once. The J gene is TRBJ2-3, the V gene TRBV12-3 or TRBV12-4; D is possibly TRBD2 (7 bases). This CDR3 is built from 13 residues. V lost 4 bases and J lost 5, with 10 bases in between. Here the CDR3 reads CASSWGGLDTQYF. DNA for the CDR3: TGTGCCAGCAGTTGGGGGGGCTTAGATACGCAGTATTTT.

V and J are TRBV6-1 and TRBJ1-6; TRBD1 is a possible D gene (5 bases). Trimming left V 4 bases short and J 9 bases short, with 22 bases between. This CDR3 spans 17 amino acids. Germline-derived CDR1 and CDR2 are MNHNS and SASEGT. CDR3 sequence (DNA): TGTGCCAGCAGTGCCGTTAAACCGGGACTGCTGGGTTCACCCCTCCACTTT. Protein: CASSAVKPGLLGSPLHF.

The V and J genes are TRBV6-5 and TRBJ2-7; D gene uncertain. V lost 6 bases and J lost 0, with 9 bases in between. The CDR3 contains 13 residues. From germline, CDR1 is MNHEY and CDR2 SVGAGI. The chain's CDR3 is CASSVENSYEQYF. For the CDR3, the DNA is TGTGCCAGCAGCGTAGAGAACTCCTACGAGCAGTACTTC.

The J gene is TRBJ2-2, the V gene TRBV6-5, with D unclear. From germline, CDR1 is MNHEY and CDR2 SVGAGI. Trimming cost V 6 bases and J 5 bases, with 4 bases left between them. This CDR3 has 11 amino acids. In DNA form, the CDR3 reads TGTGCCAGCAGATCTACCGGGGAGCTGTTTTTT. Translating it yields CASRSTGELFF.

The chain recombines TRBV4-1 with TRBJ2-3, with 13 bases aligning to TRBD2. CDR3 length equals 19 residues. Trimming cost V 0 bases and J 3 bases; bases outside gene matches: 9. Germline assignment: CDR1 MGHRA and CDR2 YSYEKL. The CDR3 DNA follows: TGCGCCAGCAGCCAAGATCGTACTAGCGGGGGGGCCGTTACAGATACGCAGTATTTT. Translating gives CASSQDRTSGGAVTDTQYF.

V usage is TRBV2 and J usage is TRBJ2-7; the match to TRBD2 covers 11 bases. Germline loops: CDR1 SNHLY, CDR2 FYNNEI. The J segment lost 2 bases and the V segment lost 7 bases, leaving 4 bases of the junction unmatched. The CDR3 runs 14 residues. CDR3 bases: TGTGCCAGCACTCTAGCGGGGGGTACCTACGAGCAGTACTTC. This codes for CASTLAGGTYEQYF.

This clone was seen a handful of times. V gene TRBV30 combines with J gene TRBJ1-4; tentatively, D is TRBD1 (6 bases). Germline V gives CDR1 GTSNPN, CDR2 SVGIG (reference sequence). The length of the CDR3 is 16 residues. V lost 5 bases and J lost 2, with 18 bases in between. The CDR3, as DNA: TGTGCCTGGGGGAGGGGGGGGCAGACGACTAATGAAAAACTGTTTTTT. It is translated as CAWGRGGQTTNEKLFF.

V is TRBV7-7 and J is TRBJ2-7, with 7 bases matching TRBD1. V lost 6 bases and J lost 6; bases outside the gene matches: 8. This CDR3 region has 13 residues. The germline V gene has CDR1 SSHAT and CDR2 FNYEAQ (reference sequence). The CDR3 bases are TGTGCCAGCAGTCTCACAGGGGATCGCGAGCAGTACTTC. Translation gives CASSLTGDREQYF.

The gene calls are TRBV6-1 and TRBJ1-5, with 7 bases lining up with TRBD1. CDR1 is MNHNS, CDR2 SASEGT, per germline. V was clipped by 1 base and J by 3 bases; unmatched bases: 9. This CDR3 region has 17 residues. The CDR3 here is CASSEDVVRGVNQPQHF. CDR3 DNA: TGTGCCAGCAGTGAAGACGTTGTCAGGGGGGTCAATCAGCCCCAGCATTTT.

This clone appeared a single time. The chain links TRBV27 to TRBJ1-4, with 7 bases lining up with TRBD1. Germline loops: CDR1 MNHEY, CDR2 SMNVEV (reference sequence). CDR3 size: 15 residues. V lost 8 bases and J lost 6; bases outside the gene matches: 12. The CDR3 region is CASGEWTGGDEKLFF. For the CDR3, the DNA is TGTGCCAGCGGCGAATGGACAGGAGGGGATGAAAAACTGTTTTTT.

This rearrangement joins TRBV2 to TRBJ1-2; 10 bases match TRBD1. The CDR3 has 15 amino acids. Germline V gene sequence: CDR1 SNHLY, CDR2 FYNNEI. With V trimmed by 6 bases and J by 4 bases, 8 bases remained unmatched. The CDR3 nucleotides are TGTGCCAGCAGCGGACAGGGGGTGAACCTCTATGGCTACACCTTC. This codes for CASSGQGVNLYGYTF.

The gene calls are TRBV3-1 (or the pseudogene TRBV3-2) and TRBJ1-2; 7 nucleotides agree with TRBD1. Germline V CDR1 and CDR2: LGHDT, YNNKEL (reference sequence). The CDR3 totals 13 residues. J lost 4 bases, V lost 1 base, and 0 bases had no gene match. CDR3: CASSQGDSYGYTF. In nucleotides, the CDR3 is TGTGCCAGCAGCCAAGGGGACAGCTATGGCTACACCTTC.

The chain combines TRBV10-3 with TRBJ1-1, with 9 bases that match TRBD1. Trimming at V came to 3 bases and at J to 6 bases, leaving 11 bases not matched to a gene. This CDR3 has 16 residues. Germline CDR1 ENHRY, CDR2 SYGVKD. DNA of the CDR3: TGTGCCATCAGTGAACGGACAGGGGATCCACTCCCTGAAGCTTTCTTT. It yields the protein CAISERTGDPLPEAFF.

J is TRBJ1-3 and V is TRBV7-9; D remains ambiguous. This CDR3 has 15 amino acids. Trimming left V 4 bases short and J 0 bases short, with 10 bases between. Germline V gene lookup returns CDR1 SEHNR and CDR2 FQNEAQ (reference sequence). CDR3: CASSSPRDSGNTIYF. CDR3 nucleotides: TGTGCCAGCAGCTCCCCTCGGGACTCTGGAAACACCATATATTTT.

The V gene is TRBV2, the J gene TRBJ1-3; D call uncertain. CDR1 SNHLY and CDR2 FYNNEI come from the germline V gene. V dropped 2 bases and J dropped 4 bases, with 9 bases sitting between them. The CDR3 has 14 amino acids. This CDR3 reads CASSESGYGNTIYF. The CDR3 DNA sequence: TGTGCCAGCAGTGAATCGGGTTACGGAAACACCATATATTTT.

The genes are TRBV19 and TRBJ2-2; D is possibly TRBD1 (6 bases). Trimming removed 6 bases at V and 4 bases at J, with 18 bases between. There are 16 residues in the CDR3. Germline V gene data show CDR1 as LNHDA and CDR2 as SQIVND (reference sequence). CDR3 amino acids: CASSSLLQGITGELFF. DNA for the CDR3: TGTGCCAGTAGCTCCCTCCTACAGGGTATCACCGGGGAGCTGTTTTTT.

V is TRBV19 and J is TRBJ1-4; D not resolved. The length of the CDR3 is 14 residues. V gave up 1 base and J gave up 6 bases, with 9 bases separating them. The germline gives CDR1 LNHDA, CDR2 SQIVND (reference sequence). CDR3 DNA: TGTGCCAGTAGTATAGCCTACAGATATGAAAAACTGTTTTTT. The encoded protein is CASSIAYRYEKLFF.

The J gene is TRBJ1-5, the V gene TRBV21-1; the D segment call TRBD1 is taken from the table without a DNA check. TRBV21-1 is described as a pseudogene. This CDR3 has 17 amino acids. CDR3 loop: CASSKGRGQGGNQPQHF. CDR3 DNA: TGTGCCAGCAGCAAAGGCAGGGGGCAGGGCGGCAATCAGCCCCAGCATTTT.

DNA of the CDR3: TGTGCCAGCAGTGAGGTTCGGGGGGGGATCCAGCATTTT. This sequence encodes CASSEVRGGIQHF. The chain recombines TRBV2 with TRBJ1-5, with TRBD1 as a possible D gene (5 bases). This CDR3 region has 13 residues. The V end was cut by 3 bases, the J end by 12 bases, with 15 bases between. Germline V gene lookup returns CDR1 SNHLY and CDR2 FYNNEI.